A selection of T cell receptor beta chains follows, all from one sample in a study of blood T cells in healthy people across ages. MiXCR, applied by TCRdb to the 5' RACE reads, yields one record per CDR3 protein. The repertoire has more than 600,000 distinct CDR3 sequences, more than 20% of them found once; the top ten carry 9.4%. This sample also appeared in a second study, on T cells of mothers and their children.

Sequences were obtained from blood. The receptors shown here come from a boy between 5 and 17 years old in good health. The CDR3 runs from the conserved cysteine through the conserved F or W. A D gene is named only where the DNA matches it firmly. Clone size, where shown, is once, few, many, or a class for clones that have expanded.

V: TRBV27; size: few; J: TRBJ2-2; D: -; DNA: TGTGCCAGCAGCTCCGAAGCTCTGCCGGTCGGGGAGCTGTTTTTT; CDR3: CASSSEALPVGELFF
V: TRBV4-1; size: -; J: TRBJ1-2; D: TRBD1; DNA: TGCGCCAGCAGCCAAGACGAAGAGGGGGCTTTTTATGGCTACACCTTC; CDR3: CASSQDEEGAFYGYTF
V: TRBV10-1; size: -; J: TRBJ2-3; D: TRBD2; DNA: TGCGCCAGCAGTGAATCGACTAGCGGGGATACAGATACGCAGTATTTT; CDR3: CASSESTSGDTDTQYF
V: TRBV20-1; size: few; J: TRBJ2-7; D: TRBD2; DNA: TGCAGTGCTAGAGATCTGAGCGGGAGTACGTACGAGCAGTACTTC; CDR3: CSARDLSGSTYEQYF
V: TRBV28; size: few; J: TRBJ2-5; D: TRBD1; DNA: TGTGCCAGCAGTAAGACCGGACAGGGACCTCAAGAGACCCAGTACTTC; CDR3: CASSKTGQGPQETQYF
V: TRBV25-1; size: -; J: TRBJ1-1; D: -; DNA: TGTGCCAGCAGTGAATTCGGACTGTCGAGCACTGAAGCTTTCTTT; CDR3: CASSEFGLSSTEAFF
V: TRBV12-3/TRBV12-4; size: -; J: TRBJ2-7; D: -; DNA: TGTGCCAGCAGCCACATAGGAATCCCCTACGAGCAGTACTTC; CDR3: CASSHIGIPYEQYF
V: TRBV6-5; size: few; J: TRBJ2-5; D: -; DNA: TGTGCCAGCAGTTACTCCCCGGACGGGGTGGGGGAGACCCAGTACTTC; CDR3: CASSYSPDGVGETQYF
V: TRBV11-2; size: -; J: TRBJ2-1; D: TRBD2; DNA: TGTGCCAGCAGCTTAGATCAGTCGAATAGCGGGAGCAACCGTGAGCAGTTCTTC; CDR3: CASSLDQSNSGSNREQFF
V: TRBV10-3; size: few; J: TRBJ2-3; D: -; DNA: TGTGCCATCAGTGACTCAGGCAAGTTAACAGATACGCAGTATTTT; CDR3: CAISDSGKLTDTQYF
V: TRBV27; size: -; J: TRBJ2-7; D: -; DNA: TGTGCCAGCAGTACGTCCGGGACTTACTACTACGAGCAGTACTTC; CDR3: CASSTSGTYYYEQYF
V: TRBV10-3; size: few; J: TRBJ1-4; D: TRBD1; DNA: TGTGCCTCCGCGGACAGGGATGAAAAACTGTTTTTT; CDR3: CASADRDEKLFF
V: TRBV6-5; size: few; J: TRBJ2-1; D: TRBD2; DNA: TGTGCCAGCAGTTACTCGAGACTAGCGGGAGGGCATTACAATGAGCAGTTCTTC; CDR3: CASSYSRLAGGHYNEQFF
V: TRBV28; size: few; J: TRBJ2-7; D: -; DNA: TGTGCCAGCCTAATCCTGACCGGACAGAGGAGCTCCTACGAGCAGTACTTC; CDR3: CASLILTGQRSSYEQYF
V: TRBV28; size: -; J: TRBJ2-7; D: -; DNA: TGTGCCAGCGGGGGACAACAGTACTTC; CDR3: CASGGQQYF
V: TRBV20-1; size: -; J: TRBJ2-7; D: -; DNA: TGCAGTGCTAGAAAATATGACAGGTCCATTTCCTACGAGCAGTACTTC; CDR3: CSARKYDRSISYEQYF
V: TRBV20-1; size: -; J: TRBJ2-6; D: TRBD2; DNA: TGCAGTGCTAGGCCCGAGGTGGCGGGAGGTTCTGGGGCCAACGTCCTGACTTTC; CDR3: CSARPEVAGGSGANVLTF
V: TRBV19; size: few; J: TRBJ2-7; D: -; DNA: TGTGCCAGTAGTATAGGGACGCCCGCCTACGAGCAGTACTTC; CDR3: CASSIGTPAYEQYF
V: TRBV12-3/TRBV12-4; size: -; J: TRBJ1-4; D: -; DNA: TGTGCCAGTCAAGGGGAGACGGAGATTGAAAAACTGTTTTTT; CDR3: CASQGETEIEKLFF
V: TRBV6-5; size: -; J: TRBJ2-7; D: -; DNA: TGTGCCAGCAGTCGGACAGCTAGTTCCTACGAGCAGTACTTC; CDR3: CASSRTASSYEQYF
V: TRBV13; size: -; J: TRBJ2-7; D: -; DNA: TGTGCCAGCAGCTTTAGGGGAGAGGGGTCCTACGAGCAGTACTTC; CDR3: CASSFRGEGSYEQYF
V: TRBV12-3/TRBV12-4; size: -; J: TRBJ2-1; D: -; DNA: TGTGCCAGCAGACTACTAGGCGACAATGAGCAGTTCTTC; CDR3: CASRLLGDNEQFF
V: TRBV20-1; size: -; J: TRBJ1-5; D: -; DNA: TGCAGTGCTAGACGCTTGGGGGTCAATCAGCCCCAGCATTTT; CDR3: CSARRLGVNQPQHF
V: TRBV27; size: few; J: TRBJ1-6; D: -; DNA: TGTGCCAGCAGTTCGCACCGGATTTATAATTCACCCCTCCACTTT; CDR3: CASSSHRIYNSPLHF
V: TRBV28; size: few; J: TRBJ2-3; D: -; DNA: TGTGCCAGCAGTCACCGGGACCGAGCCCACACGCAGTATTTT; CDR3: CASSHRDRAHTQYF
V: TRBV27; size: few; J: TRBJ2-7; D: -; DNA: TGTGCCAGCAGTTTAAGGAGTACCACCTACGAGCAGTACTTC; CDR3: CASSLRSTTYEQYF
V: TRBV13; size: -; J: TRBJ2-5; D: -; DNA: TGTGCCAGCAGCCTCAAGACTGAGCAAGAGACCCAGTACTTC; CDR3: CASSLKTEQETQYF
V: TRBV4-3; size: -; J: TRBJ2-5; D: TRBD2; DNA: TGCGCCAGCAGCATGTCGGGGGGGCCAGGGGAGACCCAGTACTTC; CDR3: CASSMSGGPGETQYF
V: TRBV29-1; size: -; J: TRBJ2-3; D: TRBD2; DNA: TGCAGCGTTGAAGCGTTGGTAGCGGGAGAGGTTAAGGGCACAGATACGCAGTATTTT; CDR3: CSVEALVAGEVKGTDTQYF
V: TRBV9; size: few; J: TRBJ2-1; D: TRBD1; DNA: TGTGCCAGCAGCGTAGGGGGACAGGTATACAATGAGCAGTTCTTC; CDR3: CASSVGGQVYNEQFF
V: TRBV12-3/TRBV12-4; size: few; J: TRBJ2-7; D: TRBD2; DNA: TGTGCCAGCAGTTTTGCGACTAGCGTCTCCTACGAGCAGTACTTC; CDR3: CASSFATSVSYEQYF
V: TRBV4-2; size: -; J: TRBJ2-1; D: -; DNA: TGTGCCAGCAGCCAGGGGGAAAACAATGAGCAGTTCTTC; CDR3: CASSQGENNEQFF
V: TRBV4-3; size: -; J: TRBJ2-2; D: -; DNA: TGCGCCAGCAGCCTCCACAGGCTTTTAGGGGAGCTGTTTTTT; CDR3: CASSLHRLLGELFF
V: TRBV7-9; size: few; J: TRBJ2-5; D: TRBD2; DNA: TGTGCCAGCAGCTTAGGAACGTCGGCTAGCGGGGTGTTC; CDR3: CASSLGTSASGVF
V: TRBV14; size: -; J: TRBJ1-4; D: -; DNA: TGTGCCAGCAGCCAAGGCCCCTCGAGGATCACTAATGAAAAACTGTTTTTT; CDR3: CASSQGPSRITNEKLFF
V: TRBV29-1; size: -; J: TRBJ2-1; D: -; DNA: TGCAGCGTTGCCCATCCAAACCGCAATGAGCAGTTCTTC; CDR3: CSVAHPNRNEQFF
V: TRBV24-1; size: -; J: TRBJ2-2; D: -; DNA: TGTGCCACCAGTGCTGGCGGAGAGAACACCGGGGAGCTGTTTTTT; CDR3: CATSAGGENTGELFF
V: TRBV20-1; size: -; J: TRBJ1-2; D: -; DNA: TGCAGTGCTAGAGAGATTAACTATGGCTACACCTTC; CDR3: CSAREINYGYTF
V: TRBV10-1; size: few; J: TRBJ2-7; D: TRBD2; DNA: TGCGCCAGCAGTGGGGTAGCGGGAGAGGAGCAGTACTTC; CDR3: CASSGVAGEEQYF
V: TRBV5-6; size: few; J: TRBJ2-5; D: TRBD2; DNA: TGTGCCAGCAGCTTGGCCGGGAGGGCCGGGGAGACCCAGTACTTC; CDR3: CASSLAGRAGETQYF
V: TRBV29-1; size: -; J: TRBJ2-4; D: TRBD1; DNA: TGCAGCGTTGGGGGACAGGGAGTAAACATTCAGTACTTC; CDR3: CSVGGQGVNIQYF
V: TRBV7-2; size: -; J: TRBJ2-2; D: -; DNA: TGTGCCAGCAGCTTACCCAGGGGACCGAACACCGGGGAGCTGTTTTTT; CDR3: CASSLPRGPNTGELFF
V: TRBV4-3; size: -; J: TRBJ1-1; D: -; DNA: TGCGCCAGCAGCCAAGCGGGGGACGAAGCTTTCTTT; CDR3: CASSQAGDEAFF
V: TRBV7-9; size: few; J: TRBJ2-1; D: TRBD1; DNA: TGTGCCAGCAGGGTGGGACAGGACTACTCCTACAATGAGCAGTTCTTC; CDR3: CASRVGQDYSYNEQFF
V: TRBV6-5; size: -; J: TRBJ2-5; D: -; DNA: TGTGCCAGCAGTACCGGGACAAGTCAAGAGACCCAGTACTTC; CDR3: CASSTGTSQETQYF
V: TRBV13; size: few; J: TRBJ2-7; D: -; DNA: TGTGCCAGCAGCTTAGATCGGGGGCCAGGAGTCGAGCAGTACTTC; CDR3: CASSLDRGPGVEQYF
V: TRBV20-1; size: -; J: TRBJ2-1; D: -; DNA: TGCAGTGCTAGGTTCTCAACAGAGATCTCCTACAATGAGCAGTTCTTC; CDR3: CSARFSTEISYNEQFF
V: TRBV27; size: -; J: TRBJ2-7; D: -; DNA: TGTGCCAGTCGAAATATAAACGAGAACCCCTACGAGCAGTACTTC; CDR3: CASRNINENPYEQYF
V: TRBV7-2; size: -; J: TRBJ2-1; D: -; DNA: TGTGCCAGCAGCTTAGATGAGGGGGGAGGGCAGTTCTTC; CDR3: CASSLDEGGGQFF
V: TRBV20-1; size: few; J: TRBJ2-3; D: TRBD2; DNA: TGCAGTGGAAGCGGGGGGACCCCTAACACAGATACGCAGTATTTT; CDR3: CSGSGGTPNTDTQYF
V: TRBV7-2; size: few; J: TRBJ2-7; D: TRBD2; DNA: TGTGCCAGCAGTCTTACCCCTTCTAGCGGGAGCGGGCAGTACTTC; CDR3: CASSLTPSSGSGQYF
V: TRBV7-9; size: -; J: TRBJ1-4; D: -; DNA: TGTGCCAGCAGCAGACCGGCAACTAATGAAAAACTGTTTTTT; CDR3: CASSRPATNEKLFF
V: TRBV15; size: few; J: TRBJ2-7; D: TRBD2; DNA: TGTGCCACCAGCAGAGATCGCGTCACTAGCGGGAGCTCCTACGAGCAGTACTTC; CDR3: CATSRDRVTSGSSYEQYF